A single sample is the source of the 16 T cell receptor beta chains below, sequenced in a study of cytomegalovirus exposure and HLA in healthy donors. The study ran its PCR with 60 Vbeta and 13 Jbeta primers. The protocol was immunoSEQ multiplex PCR, while the TCRdb copy is restricted to in-frame clones and leaves out a portion. The sample contains 110,000 or so clones, 74% of which appear only once. Sequenced sample: PBMCs. The receptors come from a human donor in good health.

The genes are TRBV7-7 and TRBJ2-5; weak D call: TRBD1 (5 bases). The ends were cut back, 2 bases at V and 4 bases at J, with 11 bases in the middle. Germline V gene data show CDR1 as SSHAT and CDR2 as FNYEAQ (reference sequence). The CDR3 extends over 14 amino acids. The CDR3 loop is CASSLTGLGETQYF. Here the CDR3 DNA reads TGTGCCAGCAGCTTAACAGGTTTAGGAGAGACCCAGTACTTC.

V is TRBV28 and J is TRBJ1-5; 10 nucleotides line up with TRBD1. J was trimmed by 6 bases and V by 6 bases; bases with no gene match: 8. Germline CDR1 MDHEN, CDR2 SYDVKM. The length of the CDR3 is 15 residues. The DNA for the CDR3 is TGTGCCAGCAGCCCGACAGGGGGCCACGGTCAGCCCCAGCATTTT. Translated: CASSPTGGHGQPQHF.

The chain combines TRBV4-2 with TRBJ2-4; TRBD2 is a possible D gene (5 bases). Germline-derived CDR1 and CDR2 are LGHNA and YNFKEQ. The CDR3 is 13 amino acids. The V and J ends lost 0 bases and 14 bases respectively, with 14 bases between them. CDR3 sequence (DNA): TGTGCCAGCAGCCAAGATCGGTCGGGGAGAAAGTACTTC. Its translation: CASSQDRSGRKYF.

This clone was seen a few times. The chain carries TRBV11-2 and TRBJ1-2, with D possibly TRBD1 on 5 matching bases. The ends were cut back, 0 bases at V and 6 bases at J, with 11 bases in the middle. Germline CDR1 SGHAT, CDR2 FQNNGV. CDR3 size: 14 residues. The CDR3 sequence: CASSLEAGNHGYTF. Here the CDR3 DNA reads TGTGCCAGCAGCTTAGAGGCAGGGAATCATGGCTACACCTTC. The entire variable domain, with the rest obtained from reference TRBV11-2 and TRBJ1-2, is as follows: EAGVAQSPRYKIIEKRQSVAFWCNPISGHATLYWYQQILGQGPKLLIQFQNNGVVDDSQLPKDRFSAERLKGVDSTLKIQPAKLEDSAVYLCASSLEAGNHGYTFGSGTRLTVV.

CDR3 DNA: TGTGCCAGCAGCCAAGAGCAGGTCAGCACAGATACGCAGTATTTT. Amino acid sequence: CASSQEQVSTDTQYF. The V call is TRBV4-2, the J call TRBJ2-3; D remains unclear. V lost 0 bases and J lost 0, with 7 bases in between. This CDR3 region has 15 residues. The germline CDR1 and CDR2 sequences are LGHNA and YNFKEQ.

DNA for the CDR3: TGTGCCGGCCAAGACAGCCTCTACGCGGGAGATGGCTACACCTTC. Encoded protein: CAGQDSLYAGDGYTF. V gene TRBV7-9 combines with J gene TRBJ1-2, with D perhaps matching TRBD1 (5 bases). This CDR3 has 15 amino acids. Germline loops: CDR1 SEHNR, CDR2 FQNEAQ (reference sequence). Trimming removed 11 bases from V and 6 bases from J, with 25 bases in between. Full variable domain (missing parts from reference TRBV7-9 and TRBJ1-2): DTGVSQNPRHKITKRGQNVTFRCDPISEHNRLYWYRQTLGQGPEFLTYFQNEAQLEKSRLLSDRFSAERPKGSFSTLEIQRTEQGDSAMYLCAGQDSLYAGDGYTFGSGTRLTVV.

The chain carries TRBV2 and TRBJ1-2, with 9 positions matching TRBD1. V was clipped by 7 bases and J by 8 bases; unmatched bases: 11. The CDR3 loop spans 14 amino acids. Germline CDR1 reads SNHLY; CDR2 reads FYNNEI. The chain's CDR3 is CASKQMGQGQGYTF. The CDR3 DNA sequence: TGTGCCAGCAAGCAGATGGGACAGGGTCAAGGCTACACCTTC.

The rearrangement uses TRBV19 and TRBJ2-7, with TRBD1 matching 7 bases. Germline lookup yields CDR1 LNHDA and CDR2 SQIVND (reference sequence). CDR3 length: 15 residues. Trimming removed 4 bases from V and 1 base from J; junction bases left unmatched: 7. CDR3 in DNA: TGTGCCAGTAGTACGTCCGGGACAGCATCCTACGAGCAGTACTTC. Translating gives CASSTSGTASYEQYF. Based on the CDR3 plus reference TRBV19 and TRBJ2-7, the full variable domain is DGGITQSPKYLFRKEGQNVTLSCEQNLNHDAMYWYRQDPGQGLRLIYYSQIVNDFQKGDIAEGYSVSREKKESFPLTVTSAQKNPTAFYLCASSTSGTASYEQYFGPGTRLTVT.

The chain combines TRBV7-2 with TRBJ2-7, with a possible D match to TRBD1 (5 bases). Trimming cost V 2 bases and J 3 bases, with 11 bases left between them. The CDR3 covers 14 residues. The germline V gene has CDR1 SGHTA and CDR2 FQGNSA. The CDR3 sequence: CASSLRMTDYEQYF. The CDR3 nucleotides read TGTGCCAGCAGCTTACGTATGACAGACTACGAGCAGTACTTC. The whole variable domain, filled in from reference TRBV7-2 and TRBJ2-7, reads GAGVSQSPSNKVTEKGKDVELRCDPISGHTALYWYRQSLGQGLEFLIYFQGNSAPDKSGLPSDRFSAERTGGSVSTLTIQRTQQEDSAVYLCASSLRMTDYEQYFGPGTRLTVT.

This clone is a singleton in its sample. The rearrangement uses TRBV29-1 and TRBJ1-5; 9 nucleotides line up with TRBD1. CDR1 and CDR2 from the germline V gene are SQVTM and ANQGSEA. V lost 4 bases, J lost 4 bases, and 2 bases stayed unmatched. CDR3 length equals 13 residues. CDR3 coding DNA: TGCAGCGTTGCCGGGACAGGGAATCAGCCCCAGCATTTT. It translates to CSVAGTGNQPQHF.

The gene calls are TRBV4-3 and TRBJ2-3; weak D call: TRBD1 (5 bases). Germline V CDR1 and CDR2: LGHNA, YSLEER. Trimming left V 4 bases short and J 1 base short, with 12 bases between. This CDR3 comprises 15 residues. CDR3 amino acids: CASSLTLGGTDTQYF. In DNA form, the CDR3 reads TGCGCCAGCAGCCTAACGCTAGGGGGCACAGATACGCAGTATTTT.

A few counts support this clone. The genes are TRBV18 and TRBJ1-1; TRBD1 might be the D (5 bases). V was trimmed by 3 bases and J by 10 bases, leaving 15 bases between them. The CDR3 contains 13 residues. Looked up from germline, CDR1 is KGHSH and CDR2 is LQKENI. The CDR3 protein is CASSPAGETGAFF. The CDR3 nucleotides read TGTGCCAGCTCACCTGCGGGGGAGACGGGAGCTTTCTTT.

The chain combines TRBV19 with TRBJ2-2, with D unclear. Deletions cut 3 bases from V and 6 bases from J, with 8 bases between. The germline CDR1 and CDR2 sequences are LNHDA and SQIVND (reference sequence). CDR3 length: 13 amino acids. The CDR3 DNA is TGTGCCAGTAGTATGCGGTTATCCGGGGAGCTGTTTTTT. Its translation: CASSMRLSGELFF.

V is TRBV5-1 and J is TRBJ2-3; possibly TRBD1 for D (5 bases). Germline CDR1 and CDR2: SGHRS and YFSETQ. This CDR3 is 17 amino acids long. V gave up 6 bases and J gave up 2 bases, with 22 bases separating them. CDR3 in DNA: TGCGCCAGCACGGTTACGGCAGGGCCACGTACCACAGATACGCAGTATTTT. Its protein product is CASTVTAGPRTTDTQYF.

The chain joins TRBV4-2 to TRBJ1-5, with D hard to call. The CDR3 extends over 16 amino acids. Germline V CDR1 and CDR2: LGHNA, YNFKEQ. V lost 1 base to trimming and J lost 3 bases, with 13 bases between them. The CDR3 region has the DNA TGTGCCAGCAGCCAAGTTGAGGGAGCTTACAATCAGCCCCAGCATTTT. Translating it yields CASSQVEGAYNQPQHF.

This clone was observed a handful of times. J is TRBJ1-5 and V is TRBV25-1; tentatively, D is TRBD1 (5 bases). Deletions cut 3 bases from V and 11 bases from J, with 11 bases between. This CDR3 is built from 12 residues. Germline CDR1 reads MGHDK; CDR2 reads SYGVNS. CDR3 sequence reads: CASSDFTGAQHF. DNA of the CDR3: TGTGCCAGCAGTGACTTTACGGGGGCCCAGCATTTT.